This entry lists 14 T cell receptor beta chains sequenced from one sample in a study of OX40 agonist ivuxolimab in advanced cancers. The method was immunoSEQ multiplex PCR; TCRdb's version includes in-frame clones alone and lacks a portion of them. There are some 89,000 clones in the sample; roughly 80% occur only once, and more than 1.5% lies in the top ten. The specimen was CD4+ or CD8+ T cells sorted from blood, collected in a trial of the OX40 agonist ivuxolimab. These receptors originate from an adult with an advanced solid tumor such as melanoma, head and neck, liver or kidney cancer.

This clone has a single count. The chain recombines TRBV10-3 with TRBJ1-1; D may be TRBD1 (5 bases). The CDR3 totals 13 residues. V was trimmed by 10 bases and J by 6 bases, leaving 18 bases between them. CDR1 is ENHRY and CDR2 is SYGVKD in the germline V gene. CDR3 residues: CATGMGGEAEAFF. CDR3 coding DNA: TGTGCCACAGGCATGGGGGGGGAGGCTGAAGCTTTCTTT.

The J gene is TRBJ1-2, the V gene TRBV7-9, with a tentative D call TRBD1 (5 bases). The CDR3 is made up of 17 amino acids. The germline gives CDR1 SEHNR, CDR2 FQNEAQ (reference sequence). V was shortened by 1 base and J by 4 bases, with 19 bases between the two germline ends. The CDR3 DNA is TGTGCCAGCAGCTTAGAGGTCCTGGACACTTCGTTCTATGGCTACACCTTC. Amino acid sequence: CASSLEVLDTSFYGYTF.

V and J are TRBV19 and TRBJ1-4, with D possibly being TRBD1 (5 bases). The CDR3 covers 13 residues. The V and J ends lost 4 bases and 8 bases respectively, with 11 bases between them. Germline-derived CDR1 and CDR2 are LNHDA and SQIVND (reference sequence). The CDR3 bases are TGTGCCAGTAGTACGGGGCAACAGGAAAAACTGTTTTTT. Encoded protein: CASSTGQQEKLFF.

This CDR3 reads CASTGTNYYGYTF. The CDR3 DNA reads as TGTGCCAGTACCGGGACAAACTACTATGGCTACACCTTC. This sequence joins TRBV7-9 and TRBJ1-2; possible D gene TRBD1, 6 bases. CDR3 length: 13 residues. Germline V gene data show CDR1 as SEHNR and CDR2 as FQNEAQ (reference sequence). V dropped 9 bases and J dropped 3 bases, with 14 bases sitting between them. The complete variable domain, with remaining parts taken from reference TRBV7-9 and TRBJ1-2, reads DTGVSQNPRHKITKRGQNVTFRCDPISEHNRLYWYRQTLGQGPEFLTYFQNEAQLEKSRLLSDRFSAERPKGSFSTLEIQRTEQGDSAMYLCASTGTNYYGYTFGSGTRLTVV.

This chain connects TRBV6-1 to TRBJ1-3; D not resolved. Looked up from germline, CDR1 is MNHNS and CDR2 is SASEGT. The V end was cut by 5 bases, the J end by 0 bases, with 11 bases between. CDR3 length equals 15 residues. CDR3 sequence (DNA): TGTGCCAGCAGTTCTTATGAAGACTCTGGAAACACCATATATTTT. This gives the protein CASSSYEDSGNTIYF.

CDR3 coding DNA: TGTGCCAGCAGCTTCGGGACAGGGGCCGAGCAGTACTTC. This codes for CASSFGTGAEQYF. V usage is TRBV5-6 and J usage is TRBJ2-7; 10 bases map to TRBD1. The CDR3 consists of 13 residues. The V gene end was trimmed by 2 bases and the J gene end by 6 bases; junction bases not matched to a gene: 2. The germline CDR1 and CDR2 sequences are SGHDT and YYEEEE. Variable domain in full (rest from reference TRBV5-6 and TRBJ2-7): DAGVTQSPTHLIKTRGQQVTLRCSPKSGHDTVSWYQQALGQGPQFIFQYYEEEERQRGNFPDRFSGHQFPNYSSELNVNALLLGDSALYLCASSFGTGAEQYFGPGTRLTVT.

The chain is built from TRBV7-3 and TRBJ2-5; TRBD2 might be the D (5 bases). The length of the CDR3 is 16 residues. The V end lost 5 bases, the J end lost 4 bases, and 20 bases lay between the germline ends. Germline CDR1 reads SGHTA; CDR2 reads FQGTGA. The CDR3 region is CASSPFNSGRGETQYF. In nucleotides, the CDR3 is TGTGCCAGCAGCCCCTTCAACTCAGGTCGGGGAGAGACCCAGTACTTC.

This clone showed up just once. The V gene is TRBV19, the J gene TRBJ2-1, with 9 bases fitting TRBD1. V lost 4 bases and J lost 4; bases outside the gene matches: 11. The length of the CDR3 is 17 residues. Germline CDR1 and CDR2: LNHDA and SQIVND (reference sequence). The CDR3 DNA reads TGTGCCAGTAGTAACGAAGGGACAGGGCTGAGATACAATGAGCAGTTCTTC. It specifies CASSNEGTGLRYNEQFF.

The J gene is TRBJ1-2, the V gene TRBV27; no firm D call. With 8 bases removed from V and 8 bases from J, the gap between germline ends came to 21 bases. The CDR3 length is 14 residues. Germline V gene sequence: CDR1 MNHEY, CDR2 SMNVEV (reference sequence). CDR3 protein: CASSRRGAYVGYTF. In DNA form, the CDR3 reads TGTGCCAGCTCCCGGAGAGGAGCGTATGTCGGCTACACCTTC.

The chain recombines TRBV30 with TRBJ1-5; possible D gene TRBD1, 5 bases. The CDR3 extends over 16 amino acids. The V and J ends lost 0 bases and 4 bases respectively, with 16 bases between them. From germline, CDR1 is GTSNPN and CDR2 SVGIG (reference sequence). In DNA, the CDR3 is TGTGCCTGGAGTGTTCCGGGACCAACGGGGAATCAGCCCCAGCATTTT. Its protein is CAWSVPGPTGNQPQHF.

The V gene is TRBV4-3, the J gene TRBJ1-5; tentative D call: TRBD1 (5 bases). Germline V CDR1 and CDR2: LGHNA, YSLEER. The CDR3 has 17 amino acids. V was cut by 1 base and J by 3 bases, with 16 bases left in between. This CDR3 is CASSQGFRGKANQPQHF. CDR3 sequence (DNA): TGCGCCAGCAGCCAAGGATTTAGGGGTAAGGCCAATCAGCCCCAGCATTTT.

This clone was counted once. This CDR3 is also generated by other DNA sequences in the sample. This chain joins TRBV7-3 and TRBJ2-7, with D possibly called TRBD1 or TRBD2 (5 bases each). The CDR3 extends over 13 amino acids. Per germline, CDR1 SGHTA and CDR2 FQGTGA. V lost 0 bases, J lost 5 bases, and 8 bases lay in between. This chain's CDR3 is CASSLTGGDEQYF. CDR3 nucleotides: TGTGCCAGCAGCTTAACTGGGGGAGACGAGCAGTACTTC.

The chain uses TRBV6-1 and TRBJ2-7; no definite D call. V was clipped by 4 bases and J by 3 bases, with 19 bases between them. Germline V gives CDR1 MNHNS, CDR2 SASEGT. The length of the CDR3 is 16 residues. CDR3 region: CASSGLDQRASYEQYF. DNA for the CDR3: TGTGCCAGCAGTGGCCTCGACCAAAGGGCTAGCTACGAGCAGTACTTC.

The V call is TRBV5-1, the J call TRBJ1-1; 9 nucleotides align to TRBD1. The CDR3 consists of 16 residues. V shed 0 bases, J shed 8 bases, and the junction held 11 bases outside the gene matches. Looked up from germline, CDR1 is SGHRS and CDR2 is YFSETQ. The CDR3 DNA reads TGCGCCAGCAGCTTGGCCCGGGAAACAGGGGGCTCGGAAGCTTTCTTT. This encodes CASSLARETGGSEAFF. Full variable domain (missing parts from reference TRBV5-1 and TRBJ1-1): KAGVTQTPRYLIKTRGQQVTLSCSPISGHRSVSWYQQTPGQGLQFLFEYFSETQRNKGNFPGRFSGRQFSNSRSEMNVSTLELGDSALYLCASSLARETGGSEAFFGQGTRLTVV.